This T cell receptor beta chain was identified during a study of spatial heterogeneity in lung cancer. Overall study context: Within raw reads, each unique TCR and UMI combination appeared on average more than ten times.

Documented time point: sample taken at primary tumor resection. Whole RNA, which was extracted from tumor, nontumor lung tissue or frozen PBMC, was sequenced without any cell sorting. The donor population consisted of roughly 70 patients with untreated, early-stage non-small cell lung cancer. J was trimmed by 8 bases and V by 4 bases; bases with no gene match: 11. CDR3 length: 17 amino acids. The germline CDR1 and CDR2 sequences are SGHTA and FQGNSA. Points from the study as a whole: Ubiquitous, expanded tumor-derived TCRs were more frequently observed in blood at resection than at follow-up.

Regarding this clonotype: No antigen is known for it.

Unique molecular identifiers tagged every individual TCR cDNA molecule. TCRdb reanalysed the 5' RACE reads using MiXCR and keeps one entry per CDR3 protein. This table has tens of thousands of distinct CDR3 sequences, roughly 9.5% appearing once. The specimen comprised PBMCs, sampled at surgery. The origin of this receptor is a male donor with early-stage non-small cell lung cancer. This chain joins TRBV7-2 and TRBJ2-3; 14 bases line up with TRBD2. This CDR3 reads CASSSDRLAGGPSTQYF. The CDR3 DNA reads TGTGCCAGCAGCTCCGACCGACTAGCGGGGGGGCCAAGTACGCAGTATTTT.